Shown below are 3 T cell receptor beta chains from a single sample sequenced in a study of T cell responses to AZD1222 COVID-19 vaccine. Here immunoSEQ multiplex PCR was the method, and the copy in TCRdb shows in-frame clones only, minus some. The sample shows 95,000 to 150,000 clones, approximately 83% of them seen only once. This material consisted of peripheral blood, taken on day 0 of AZD1222 vaccination. The receptors shown here come from an adult in good health.

This chain connects TRBV2 to TRBJ1-5; D gene unclear. This CDR3 is 14 amino acids long. Deletions cut 7 bases from V and 0 bases from J, with 10 bases between. The germline V gene encodes CDR1 SNHLY and CDR2 FYNNEI. The CDR3 protein is CASNLRYSNQPQHF. Here the CDR3 DNA reads TGTGCCAGCAATCTAAGGTATAGCAATCAGCCCCAGCATTTT.

This chain joins TRBV28 and TRBJ1-6; TRBD1 matches at 7 bases. This CDR3 has 18 amino acids. Germline V gene data show CDR1 as MDHEN and CDR2 as SYDVKM. V lost 1 base, J lost 5 bases, and 11 bases stayed unmatched. The DNA of the CDR3 is TGTGCCAGCAGTTTATTCCAGCCGGGACAGTATAATAATTCACCCCTCCACTTT. Its protein product is CASSLFQPGQYNNSPLHF. Filled out from reference TRBV28 and TRBJ1-6, the complete variable domain reads DVKVTQSSRYLVKRTGEKVFLECVQDMDHENMFWYRQDPGLGLRLIYFSYDVKMKEKGDIPEGYSVSREKKERFSLILESASTNQTSMYLCASSLFQPGQYNNSPLHFGNGTRLTVT.

This CDR3 is CASRLNGIPQETQYF. The CDR3 coding sequence is TGTGCCAGCAGGTTGAACGGGATTCCTCAAGAGACCCAGTACTTC. The chain recombines TRBV6-5 with TRBJ2-5; D perhaps matches TRBD2 (5 bases). The CDR3 consists of 15 residues. Trimming cost V 6 bases and J 2 bases, with 16 bases left between them. The germline gives CDR1 MNHEY, CDR2 SVGAGI.